The 27 T cell receptor beta chains given below trace back to one sample, sequenced in a study of CD8 T cells in Susac syndrome. It was with random hexamers that roughly 0.45 to 1 ug RNA was reverse transcribed. TCRdb redid the calling of the immunoSEQ multiplex PCR reads with MiXCR, one entry per CDR3 protein. The sample lists about 130,000 distinct CDR3 sequences; 91% were seen once. The sequencing input was CD8+ T cells from PBMCs. The receptor set was obtained from a human donor with multiple sclerosis.

This CDR3 reads CASSSVAGTFQETQYF. CDR3 nucleotides: TGTGCCAGCAGTTCCGTTGCGGGGACTTTCCAAGAGACCCAGTACTTC. This chain uses TRBV6-2 or TRBV6-3 with TRBJ2-5; D may be TRBD2 (6 bases). Germline assignment: CDR1 MNHEY and CDR2 SVGEGT. The CDR3 sequence is 16 residues long. V shed 4 bases and J shed 1 base, with 16 bases lying between them.

The chain employs TRBV19 and TRBJ2-1; 9 bases map to TRBD2. The CDR3 spans 14 residues. Germline V gives CDR1 LNHDA, CDR2 SQIVND (reference sequence). The CDR3 region has the DNA TGTTCCTCGGCCTATAGCGGGGGTTACAATGAGCAGTTCTTC. The encoded protein is CSSAYSGGYNEQFF. The full variable domain, completed using reference TRBV19 and TRBJ2-1, is DGGITQSPKYLFRKEGQNVTLSCEQNLNHDAMYWYRQDPGQGLRLIYYSQIVNDFQKGDIAEGYSVSREKKESFPLTVTSAQKNPTAFYLCSSAYSGGYNEQFFGPGTRLTVL.

The V and J genes are TRBV11-2 and TRBJ2-1; D remains unclear. Looked up from germline, CDR1 is SGHAT and CDR2 is FQNNGV. Trimming shortened V by 4 bases and J by 7 bases, and 8 bases separated the two germline ends. The CDR3 is 12 amino acids. The CDR3, as DNA: TGTGCCAGCAGCTCAGGTCGGAATGAGCAGTTCTTC. As protein: CASSSGRNEQFF. Complete variable domain (other parts from reference TRBV11-2 and TRBJ2-1): EAGVAQSPRYKIIEKRQSVAFWCNPISGHATLYWYQQILGQGPKLLIQFQNNGVVDDSQLPKDRFSAERLKGVDSTLKIQPAKLEDSAVYLCASSSGRNEQFFGPGTRLTVL.

The rearrangement joins TRBV7-8 to TRBJ2-1; 7 positions match TRBD2. CDR1 and CDR2 from the germline V gene are SGHVS and FQNEAQ. The CDR3 runs to 15 residues. V shed 5 bases, J shed 8 bases, and the junction held 12 bases outside the gene matches. CDR3 sequence reads: CASSRVGGSADEQFF. The CDR3 DNA is TGTGCCAGCAGCCGAGTGGGGGGGAGTGCCGATGAGCAGTTCTTC. Full variable domain (remainder filled in from reference TRBV7-8 and TRBJ2-1): GAGVSQSPRYKVAKRGQDVALRCDPISGHVSLFWYQQALGQGPEFLTYFQNEAQLDKSGLPSDRFFAERPEGSVSTLKIQRTQQEDSAVYLCASSRVGGSADEQFFGPGTRLTVL.

The chain carries TRBV29-1 and TRBJ1-2; 7 nucleotides align to TRBD1. With 7 bases clipped from V and 5 bases from J, the junction kept 7 bases outside the gene matches. This CDR3 has 12 amino acids. Germline loops: CDR1 SQVTM, CDR2 ANQGSEA. CDR3 nucleotide sequence: TGCAGCGCCCGGGACAGTACTTATGGCTACACCTTC. Residues: CSARDSTYGYTF.

The genes are TRBV29-1 and TRBJ2-2; D is unclear. Germline V lookup: CDR1 SQVTM, CDR2 ANQGSEA. CDR3 length: 11 amino acids. Trimming stripped 5 bases from V and 3 bases from J, with 4 bases between. The chain's CDR3 is CSVRDTGELFF. The DNA for the CDR3 is TGCAGCGTTCGGGACACCGGGGAGCTGTTTTTT.

V is TRBV27 and J is TRBJ2-7; 9 bases match TRBD1. With 4 bases clipped from V and 3 bases from J, the junction kept 10 bases outside the gene matches. Germline V gives CDR1 MNHEY, CDR2 SMNVEV (reference sequence). The CDR3 contains 16 residues. DNA for the CDR3: TGTGCCAGCAGTTCGACCCTGGCGGGACAGGGCTACGAGCAGTACTTC. Encoded protein: CASSSTLAGQGYEQYF.

This clonotype occurred once. The chain carries TRBV29-1 and TRBJ1-2; D is ambiguous. Germline V lookup: CDR1 SQVTM, CDR2 ANQGSEA. This CDR3 has 12 residues. V was shortened by 7 bases and J by 4 bases, with 13 bases between the two germline ends. The CDR3 is CSAAKGAYGYTF. Written as DNA, the CDR3 is TGCAGCGCCGCGAAAGGAGCCTATGGCTACACCTTC.

The chain recombines TRBV13 with TRBJ2-1, with D perhaps TRBD2 (6 bases). This CDR3 region has 16 residues. Deletions cut 4 bases from V and 3 bases from J, with 16 bases between. Germline V gene lookup returns CDR1 PRHDT and CDR2 FYEKMQ (reference sequence). The CDR3 spells CASSSQPGEGYNEQFF. DNA of the CDR3: TGTGCCAGCAGCTCCCAACCGGGAGAGGGCTACAATGAGCAGTTCTTC.

The chain uses TRBV29-1 and TRBJ2-5; perhaps TRBD2 as D (6 bases). The germline CDR1 and CDR2 sequences are SQVTM and ANQGSEA. The CDR3 spans 14 residues. With 7 bases removed from V and 5 bases from J, the gap between germline ends came to 20 bases. This CDR3 reads CSAALADVRETQYF. The CDR3 coding sequence is TGCAGCGCCGCCTTAGCGGATGTCAGGGAGACCCAGTACTTC.

The chain is built from TRBV5-6 and TRBJ2-7; TRBD1 matches 10 bases. Trimming cost V 1 base and J 3 bases; bases outside gene matches: 7. The CDR3 has 16 amino acids. The V gene's germline CDR1 is SGHDT and CDR2 YYEEEE. The CDR3 sequence: CASSLMSGQGFYEQYF. DNA of the CDR3: TGTGCCAGCAGCTTGATGTCGGGACAGGGGTTCTACGAGCAGTACTTC.

This chain joins TRBV2 and TRBJ2-1, with 8 positions matching TRBD2. In germline, CDR1 is SNHLY, CDR2 FYNNEI. There are 15 residues in the CDR3. Trimming took 7 bases from V and 0 from J; bases not matched to a gene: 5. The CDR3 bases are TGTGCCAGCAAGGTAGCGGGGAGCTCCTACAATGAGCAGTTCTTC. Amino acid sequence: CASKVAGSSYNEQFF.

The V gene is TRBV28, the J gene TRBJ2-1, with 8 bases that match TRBD2. Losses at the gene ends were 2 bases for V and 8 bases for J; bases not matched to a gene: 5. The CDR3 is made up of 14 amino acids. Per germline, CDR1 MDHEN and CDR2 SYDVKM. This CDR3 is CASSLSGSRDEQFF. The DNA of the CDR3 is TGTGCCAGCAGTTTAAGCGGGAGTAGGGATGAGCAGTTCTTC.

The chain links TRBV7-9 to TRBJ2-3; D gene uncertain. The ends were cut back, 1 base at V and 0 bases at J, with 8 bases in the middle. This CDR3 contains 15 residues. Germline V gene sequence: CDR1 SEHNR, CDR2 FQNEAQ (reference sequence). The CDR3 DNA follows: TGTGCCAGCAGCTTAGTCGGAGCTAGCACAGATACGCAGTATTTT. It yields the protein CASSLVGASTDTQYF. The full variable domain, in which reference TRBV7-9 and TRBJ2-3 provide the parts outside the CDR3, is DTGVSQNPRHKITKRGQNVTFRCDPISEHNRLYWYRQTLGQGPEFLTYFQNEAQLEKSRLLSDRFSAERPKGSFSTLEIQRTEQGDSAMYLCASSLVGASTDTQYFGPGTRLTVL.

V usage is TRBV7-9 and J usage is TRBJ2-7; D might be TRBD1 (6 bases). The CDR3 extends over 16 amino acids. V lost 3 bases, J lost 4 bases, and 19 bases lay in between. CDR1 is SEHNR, CDR2 FQNEAQ, per germline (reference sequence). As DNA, the CDR3 is TGTGCCAGCAGCTTCCACAGGACAGACGGGATGTACGAGCAGTACTTC. Translated: CASSFHRTDGMYEQYF.

This clonotype was seen a handful of times. This chain links TRBV20-1 with TRBJ2-7; D gene ambiguous. CDR3 length: 15 residues. Germline V gene lookup returns CDR1 DFQATT and CDR2 SNEGSKA (reference sequence). V shed 4 bases and J shed 2 bases, with 18 bases lying between them. The CDR3: CSATGTFRKTYEQYF. Written as DNA, the CDR3 is TGCAGTGCTACCGGAACGTTCAGGAAAACCTACGAGCAGTACTTC.

The chain has TRBV27 and TRBJ2-4; D uncertain. Germline V CDR1 and CDR2: MNHEY, SMNVEV (reference sequence). The CDR3 length is 15 residues. With 0 bases removed from V and 4 bases from J, the gap between germline ends came to 10 bases. CDR3 nucleotide sequence: TGTGCCAGCAGTTTATCGGTCAGTTCTAAAAACATTCAGTACTTC. Protein: CASSLSVSSKNIQYF.

J is TRBJ2-1 and V is TRBV7-9, with D perhaps TRBD1 or TRBD2 (5 bases each). Per the germline V gene, CDR1 is SEHNR and CDR2 is FQNEAQ (reference sequence). V lost 4 bases to trimming and J lost 3 bases, with 16 bases between them. This CDR3 contains 16 residues. The CDR3 DNA reads as TGTGCCAGCAGCTCCCCACTTCCGGGGCTCTACAATGAGCAGTTCTTC. Its translation is CASSSPLPGLYNEQFF.

The count of this clonotype is one. This chain uses TRBV7-2 with TRBJ2-1; 10 bases agree with TRBD2. CDR3 length: 17 residues. V lost 1 base, J lost 4 bases, and 7 bases stayed unmatched. Germline V gives CDR1 SGHTA, CDR2 FQGNSA. The DNA for the CDR3 is TGTGCCAGCAGCTTAGGGCTAGCGGGAGTGAAGTACAATGAGCAGTTCTTC. It translates to CASSLGLAGVKYNEQFF.

The genes are TRBV5-1 and TRBJ1-1, with D hard to call. V was trimmed by 6 bases and J by 1 base, leaving 10 bases between them. CDR3 length equals 13 residues. Germline V CDR1 and CDR2: SGHRS, YFSETQ. The CDR3 sequence: CASNDRGNTEAFF. The CDR3 DNA reads TGCGCCAGCAACGACCGGGGGAACACTGAAGCTTTCTTT.

V usage is TRBV7-6 and J usage is TRBJ1-2, with 8 bases matching TRBD1. The germline V gene has CDR1 SGHVS and CDR2 FNYEAQ. V dropped 2 bases and J dropped 8; count of bases not matched to a gene: 7. The CDR3 contains 14 residues. The CDR3 is CASSLFDRGKGYTF. The CDR3 bases are TGTGCCAGCAGCTTATTCGACAGGGGAAAAGGCTACACCTTC.

The V and J genes are TRBV6-6 and TRBJ2-2, with D perhaps TRBD2 (5 bases). Per the germline V gene, CDR1 is MNHNY and CDR2 is SVGAGI (reference sequence). The CDR3 has 11 amino acids. The ends were cut back, 6 bases at V and 7 bases at J, with 6 bases in the middle. CDR3 loop: CASSGDGELFF. The CDR3 DNA reads TGTGCCAGCAGCGGGGACGGGGAGCTGTTTTTT.

J is TRBJ1-2 and V is TRBV30; possibly TRBD1 for D (6 bases). The CDR3 is 12 residues long. Between the trimmed V and J ends, which lost 8 bases and 5 bases, there was a span of 15 bases. Per germline, CDR1 GTSNPN and CDR2 SVGIG (reference sequence). CDR3 protein: CAGKTGLYGYTF. DNA for the CDR3: TGTGCCGGGAAAACAGGGTTGTATGGCTACACCTTC.

The chain is built from TRBV4-1 and TRBJ1-2; 10 nucleotides agree with TRBD1. V was pared by 0 bases and J by 7 bases, with 14 bases of the junction left unmatched. The CDR3 sequence is 18 residues long. The germline V gene has CDR1 MGHRA and CDR2 YSYEKL. The CDR3 region has the DNA TGCGCCAGCAGCCAAGATAGGGACAGGGGCATTTTTATCAGTGGCTACACCTTC. Translated: CASSQDRDRGIFISGYTF.

The V and J genes are TRBV7-9 and TRBJ2-7; the D gene is possibly TRBD2 (6 bases). Germline V gene sequence: CDR1 SEHNR, CDR2 FQNEAQ (reference sequence). The V and J ends lost 4 bases and 2 bases respectively, with 15 bases between them. The CDR3 covers 15 residues. CDR3 DNA sequence: TGTGCCAGCAGCTCCCCGGGGGTGGGAACCTACGAGCAGTACTTC. This translates into CASSSPGVGTYEQYF. The variable domain in full, completed from reference TRBV7-9 and TRBJ2-7, reads DTGVSQNPRHKITKRGQNVTFRCDPISEHNRLYWYRQTLGQGPEFLTYFQNEAQLEKSRLLSDRFSAERPKGSFSTLEIQRTEQGDSAMYLCASSSPGVGTYEQYFGPGTRLTVT.

V is TRBV29-1 and J is TRBJ2-1; D is unclear. The ends were cut back, 6 bases at V and 13 bases at J, with 7 bases in the middle. CDR3 length equals 8 residues. CDR1 and CDR2 from the germline V gene are SQVTM and ANQGSEA. CDR3: CSVERQFF. The DNA for the CDR3 is TGCAGCGTCGAGCGCCAGTTCTTC.

The rearrangement uses TRBV11-2 and TRBJ2-3; D gene ambiguous. Germline V gives CDR1 SGHAT, CDR2 FQNNGV. CDR3 size: 12 residues. The germline V and J ends were trimmed by 7 bases and 4 bases, with 9 bases remaining between them. This CDR3 reads CASTPGSDTQYF. The CDR3 DNA reads as TGTGCCAGCACCCCCGGGTCAGATACGCAGTATTTT. The full variable domain, with the rest looked up from reference TRBV11-2 and TRBJ2-3, is EAGVAQSPRYKIIEKRQSVAFWCNPISGHATLYWYQQILGQGPKLLIQFQNNGVVDDSQLPKDRFSAERLKGVDSTLKIQPAKLEDSAVYLCASTPGSDTQYFGPGTRLTVL.